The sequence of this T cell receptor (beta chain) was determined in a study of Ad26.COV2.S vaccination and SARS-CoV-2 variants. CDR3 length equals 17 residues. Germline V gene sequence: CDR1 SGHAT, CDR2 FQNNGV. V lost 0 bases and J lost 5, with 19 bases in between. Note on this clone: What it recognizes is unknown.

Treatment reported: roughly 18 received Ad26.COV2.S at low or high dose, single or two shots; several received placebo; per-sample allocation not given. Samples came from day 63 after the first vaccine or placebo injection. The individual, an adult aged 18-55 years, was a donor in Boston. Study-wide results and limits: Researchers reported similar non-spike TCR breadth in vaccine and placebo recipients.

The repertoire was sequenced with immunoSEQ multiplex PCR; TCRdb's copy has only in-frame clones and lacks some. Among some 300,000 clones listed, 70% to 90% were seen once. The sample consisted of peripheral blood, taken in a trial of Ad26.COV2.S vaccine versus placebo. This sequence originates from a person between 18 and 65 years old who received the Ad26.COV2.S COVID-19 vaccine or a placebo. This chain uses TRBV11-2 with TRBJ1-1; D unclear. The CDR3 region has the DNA TGTGCCAGCAGCTTAGAAGGCATCCGGGTGGGAGAAACTGAAGCTTTCTTT. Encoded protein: CASSLEGIRVGETEAFF.